What follows is one T cell receptor (beta chain) and its context. Trimming pared 5 bases from V and 6 bases from J, leaving 19 bases between. CDR1 and CDR2 (germline): MDHEN, SYDVKM. The CDR3 sequence is 16 residues long. Data came from immunoSEQ multiplex PCR; TCRdb stores just in-frame clones and leaves some out. The sample comprises about 64,000 clones, around nine tenths of which are singletons, and about 9.7% rests with the top ten. The data are from a study of blood T cell repertoires in COVID-19. Study-level information: The United States, Italy and Spain were the sources of the acute and convalescent COVID-19 samples. PBMCs, B-cell-depleted T cells, or T cells were the source of the cDNA or gDNA that made up the material.

This sequence was found in a woman aged 80 or older with active COVID-19. This sequence joins TRBV28 and TRBJ1-4; D gene ambiguous. The sequenced sample was peripheral blood. CDR3 nucleotide sequence: TGTGCCAGCAGTCCTGGTCCCCTAAGCGAGTATGAAAAACTGTTTTTT. It yields the protein CASSPGPLSEYEKLFF.